This TCR beta chain appears in the sequencing data of a study of persistence of HIV-infected CD4 T cells. Study background: Suppressive ART had lasted a median of roughly eight years.

Findings and caveats of the study: CMV- and Gag-responding cells had lower TCRbeta richness than CD3/CD28-responding cells. Proviral oligoclonality tracked with TCR oligoclonality within the same sorted cells.

An overlapping HIV-1 Gag peptide pool stimulated these cells at roughly 1 ug/peptide/mL. CD40L/CD69 double-negative CD45RO-high memory CD4+ T cells were collected. Anti-CD28/CD49d costimulation, CD40-blocking antibody and enfuvirtide were given to CD8-depleted PBMCs for 18 hours. The CDR3 is made up of 13 amino acids. Germline lookup yields CDR1 MNHEY and CDR2 SVGAGI. Trimming cost V 4 bases and J 3 bases; bases outside gene matches: 2. Regarding this clone: Its specificity is not known.

This was the immunoSEQ version 4 assay in survey mode. Sequencing was performed with immunoSEQ multiplex PCR; in TCRdb, only in-frame clones are kept and a portion is missing. In the table there are about 40,000 clones, 75% to 80% of which are singletons. Sample: CD4+ T cells sorted from PBMCs after roughly 18-hour stimulation, taken from a patient who received antiretroviral therapy. This clonotype was obtained from an adult man with HIV who was CMV-seropositive. The V gene is TRBV6-5, the J gene TRBJ1-1; TRBD1 agrees at 7 bases. CDR3 protein: CASSFDRDTEAFF. The DNA of the CDR3 is TGTGCCAGCAGTTTTGACAGGGACACTGAAGCTTTCTTT.